Sequencing of this T cell receptor (beta chain) was carried out in a study of lymphopenia after photon versus proton radiotherapy. General observations from the study: After lymphocyte nadir, photon-treated repertoires showed oligoclonal expansion, especially CD8+ Temra. Under photons, naive T cells and diversity fell while effector/memory populations rose.

CDR1 and CDR2 (germline): GTSNPN, SVGIG (reference sequence). The CDR3 contains 13 residues. This table comes from immunoSEQ multiplex PCR, and its TCRdb copy is limited to in-frame clones, with some not included. The sample holds 150,000 to 200,000 clones; about nine tenths are singletons and the top ten take around 4.7%. A remark on this clone: Antigen: not known. Relative to the germline gene, one junction end is altered; a read error may explain this.

This chain joins TRBV30 and TRBJ1-5; a possible D gene is TRBD1 (6 bases). Sequencing was performed on peripheral blood, taken from a patient treated with photon-based radiotherapy. This TCR was recovered from a man aged 50-59 years with gastric cancer. This chain's CDR3 is CVWATGIDQPQHF. The CDR3 DNA follows: TGTGTCTGGGCCACAGGGATTGACCAGCCCCAGCATTTT.